This TCR beta chain is from a study of OX40 agonist ivuxolimab in advanced cancers. About the study: Ivuxolimab, which patients received intravenously every 2 weeks, was dosed at 0.01 to 10 mg/kg.

With respect to this clone: Its target is not known.

Broader study findings: Among T cells, CD8+ cells averaged more expanded clones than CD4+ cells. Near-lowest levels of clonal expansion characterized partial responders at 0.1-3.0 mg/kg.

TCRdb's table, derived via immunoSEQ multiplex PCR, lists solely in-frame clones and lacks some. In the table there are more than 40,000 clones, more than 70% of which are singletons. Trimming at V came to 6 bases and at J to 7 bases, leaving 6 bases not matched to a gene. The CDR3 is 14 amino acids. Germline V gene sequence: CDR1 SNHLY, CDR2 FYNNEI. The sequencing here drew on CD4+ or CD8+ T cells sorted from blood, taken in a trial of the OX40 agonist ivuxolimab. The V and J genes are TRBV2 and TRBJ1-6, with TRBD1 matching 7 bases. The receptor was isolated from an adult with an advanced solid tumor such as melanoma, head and neck, liver or kidney cancer. The CDR3 spells CASRETGSNSPLHF. CDR3 DNA sequence: TGTGCCAGCAGGGAGACAGGGTCCAATTCACCCCTCCACTTT.